The rows below give T cell receptor beta chains drawn from one sample of a study of memory CD4+ T cells and cytomegalovirus serostatus. Sequencing was performed with immunoSEQ multiplex PCR; in TCRdb, only in-frame clones are kept and a portion is missing. The sample consists of 40,000 to 45,000 clones, over 65% of them appearing once. Sample: memory CD4+ T cells from blood. These TCRs come from an adult in good health and CMV-seronegative. CDR3s include the opening cysteine and the closing phenylalanine or tryptophan. The D gene is left open where the match is weak. Clone size appears in some rows only: once, few, many, or a class for an expanded clone.

>TRBV27|TRBJ2-7|once|TRBD2
CASSQAGLVGEQYF
TGTGCCAGCAGTCAAGCGGGATTGGTTGGTGAGCAGTACTTC
>TRBV6-5|TRBJ1-4|few|.
CASRPLHVGKLFF
TGTGCCAGCAGACCCCTTCACGTTGGAAAACTGTTTTTT
>TRBV2|TRBJ2-3|.|.
CASNRFTDTQYF
TGTGCCAGCAACAGATTCACAGATACGCAGTATTTT
>TRBV27|TRBJ1-1|.|.
CASSLPYGVAFF
TGTGCCAGCAGCCTCCCGTACGGGGTGGCTTTCTTT
>TRBV11-3|TRBJ2-3|.|TRBD1
CASSLGQGNLDTQYF
TGTGCCAGCAGCTTAGGACAGGGCAACCTAGATACGCAGTATTTT
>TRBV18|TRBJ2-5|.|.
CASSPLRQGGSQETQYF
TGTGCCAGCTCACCATTAAGACAGGGAGGGTCCCAAGAGACCCAGTACTTC
>TRBV5-1|TRBJ1-4|.|.
CASSLDGGSANEKLFF
TGCGCCAGCAGCTTGGATGGGGGCTCGGCTAATGAAAAACTGTTTTTT
>TRBV7-3|TRBJ2-1|.|TRBD2
CASSSGTNNEQFF
TGTGCCAGCAGCTCCGGGACTAACAATGAGCAGTTCTTC
>TRBV28|TRBJ1-5|few|.
CASRNRDQPQHF
TGTGCCAGCAGGAACAGGGATCAGCCCCAGCATTTT
>TRBV5-1|TRBJ1-1|.|TRBD1
CASSAQGAGTEAFF
TGCGCCAGCAGCGCGCAGGGGGCGGGCACTGAAGCTTTCTTT
>TRBV5-6|TRBJ1-2|once|TRBD1
CASSRWTGRFANYGYTF
TGTGCCAGCAGCCGCTGGACAGGACGTTTCGCTAACTATGGCTACACCTTC
>TRBV5-1|TRBJ2-4|.|TRBD1
CASSLVTGAKNIQYF
TGCGCCAGCAGCTTGGTGACAGGGGCCAAAAACATTCAGTACTTC
>TRBV14|TRBJ1-1|.|TRBD1
CASSLTGGTEAFF
TGTGCCAGCAGCCTAACAGGGGGCACTGAAGCTTTCTTT
>TRBV18|TRBJ2-1|.|.
CASSWTDYNEQFF
TGTGCCAGCTCATGGACAGATTACAATGAGCAGTTCTTC
>TRBV28|TRBJ1-4|.|.
CASSASGGANEKLFF
TGTGCCAGCAGTGCCTCGGGAGGGGCAAATGAAAAACTGTTTTTT
>TRBV11-2|TRBJ2-5|.|.
CASSLSTGETQYF
TGTGCCAGCAGCTTATCGACAGGAGAGACCCAGTACTTC
>TRBV28|TRBJ2-7|.|.
CASIPVGTPSYEQYF
TGTGCCAGCATTCCCGTGGGGACACCCTCCTACGAGCAGTACTTC
>TRBV2|TRBJ2-1|once|TRBD1
CANDGTGGIGDEQFF
TGTGCCAACGACGGGACAGGGGGGATTGGGGATGAGCAGTTCTTC
>TRBV6-5|TRBJ2-7|once|.
CASSYGTTYEQYF
TGTGCCAGCAGTTACGGGACCACCTACGAGCAGTACTTC
>TRBV7-2|TRBJ1-5|.|.
CASGKNNQPQHF
TGTGCCAGCGGGAAGAACAATCAGCCCCAGCATTTT
>TRBV18|TRBJ2-1|.|.
CASSRQNNEQFF
TGTGCCAGCTCACGACAAAACAATGAGCAGTTCTTC
>TRBV12-5|TRBJ1-1|.|.
CASGLAKGGGTEAFF
TGTGCTAGTGGTTTGGCTAAAGGGGGGGGCACTGAAGCTTTCTTT